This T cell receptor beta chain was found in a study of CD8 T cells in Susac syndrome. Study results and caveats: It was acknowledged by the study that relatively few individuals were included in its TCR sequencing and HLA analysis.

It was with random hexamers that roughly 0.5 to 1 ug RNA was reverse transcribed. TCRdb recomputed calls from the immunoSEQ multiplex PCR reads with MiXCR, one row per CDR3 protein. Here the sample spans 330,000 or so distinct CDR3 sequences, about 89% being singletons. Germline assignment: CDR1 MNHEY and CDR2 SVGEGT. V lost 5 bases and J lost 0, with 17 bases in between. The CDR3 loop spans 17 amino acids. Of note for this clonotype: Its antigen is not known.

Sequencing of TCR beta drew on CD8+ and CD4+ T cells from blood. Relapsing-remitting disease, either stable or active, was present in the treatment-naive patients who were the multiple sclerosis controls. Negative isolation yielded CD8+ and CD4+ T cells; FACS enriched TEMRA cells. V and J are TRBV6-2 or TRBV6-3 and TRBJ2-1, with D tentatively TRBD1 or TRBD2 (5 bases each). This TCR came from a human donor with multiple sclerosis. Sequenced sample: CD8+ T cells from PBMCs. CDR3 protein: CASSRPGPLSSYNEQFF. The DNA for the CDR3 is TGTGCCAGCAGTAGACCGGGACCGCTGAGCTCCTACAATGAGCAGTTCTTC.